These 21 T cell receptor beta chains were sequenced from one sample in a study of blood T cell repertoires in COVID-19. Sequencing was performed with immunoSEQ multiplex PCR; in TCRdb, only in-frame clones are kept and a portion is missing. Counted here are 150,000 to 200,000 clones, around two thirds occurring once; the ten biggest clones make up 3%. The source material was peripheral blood. The receptors here all came from a woman of 80 years or more with acute or convalescent COVID-19.

V is TRBV28 and J is TRBJ1-1, with D perhaps TRBD1 (5 bases). V lost 3 bases and J 6 bases, leaving 11 bases between the germline ends. This CDR3 is built from 13 residues. Germline V lookup: CDR1 MDHEN, CDR2 SYDVKM. CDR3 coding DNA: TGTGCCAGCAGTTTGGGGGGTCTCTCTGAAGCTTTCTTT. Translating it yields CASSLGGLSEAFF.

The CDR3 is CASSSFPDTQYF. The CDR3 nucleotides are TGTGCCAGCAGCTCTTTTCCAGATACGCAGTATTTT. The V call is TRBV11-2, the J call TRBJ2-3; no clear D. V lost 4 bases, J lost 4 bases, and 6 bases lay in between. Germline V gene lookup returns CDR1 SGHAT and CDR2 FQNNGV. The CDR3 spans 12 residues.

This chain uses TRBV2 with TRBJ1-2; D gene ambiguous. V lost 6 bases to trimming and J lost 4 bases, with 9 bases between them. There are 12 residues in the CDR3. Germline V lookup: CDR1 SNHLY, CDR2 FYNNEI. The CDR3 spells CASRSVGYGYTF. Here the CDR3 DNA reads TGTGCCAGCAGGTCCGTCGGCTATGGCTACACCTTC.

The rearrangement joins TRBV5-8 to TRBJ1-5; 10 bases are shared with TRBD1. V lost 4 bases to trimming and J lost 6 bases; unmatched junction nucleotides: 7. From germline, CDR1 is SGHTS and CDR2 YDEGEE. The CDR3 is made up of 15 amino acids. CDR3 nucleotides: TGTGCCAGCAGCAGGGGACAGGGGATCGGTCAGCCCCAGCATTTT. Protein product: CASSRGQGIGQPQHF. Filled out from reference TRBV5-8 and TRBJ1-5, the complete variable domain reads EAGVTQSPTHLIKTRGQQATLRCSPISGHTSVYWYQQALGLGLQFLLWYDEGEERNRGNFPPRFSGRQFPNYSSELNVNALELEDSALYLCASSRGQGIGQPQHFGDGTRLSIL.

The rearrangement uses TRBV14 and TRBJ1-2; TRBD1 agrees at 7 bases. This CDR3 spans 14 amino acids. CDR1 SGHDN and CDR2 FVKESK come from the germline V gene. V lost 1 base to trimming and J lost 5 bases; unmatched junction nucleotides: 4. CDR3 amino acids: CASSQGQGWYGYTF. DNA for the CDR3: TGTGCCAGCAGCCAAGGACAGGGTTGGTATGGCTACACCTTC.

The chain combines TRBV29-1 with TRBJ1-4, with D maybe TRBD1 (6 bases). The CDR3 covers 13 residues. V lost 5 bases and J lost 1, with 8 bases in between. CDR1 and CDR2 (germline): SQVTM, ANQGSEA. This chain's CDR3 is CSVSRGTNEKLFF. For the CDR3, the DNA is TGCAGCGTTAGCAGGGGAACTAATGAAAAACTGTTTTTT.

This chain connects TRBV7-2 to TRBJ2-3, with TRBD2 matching over 10 bases. The CDR3 runs to 16 residues. Losses at the gene ends were 1 base for V and 8 bases for J; bases not matched to a gene: 9. In germline, CDR1 is SGHTA, CDR2 FQGNSA. CDR3 amino acids: CASSLESGRAVVTQYF. DNA for the CDR3: TGTGCCAGCAGCTTAGAAAGCGGGAGGGCCGTAGTTACGCAGTATTTT. Combining the CDR3 with reference TRBV7-2 and TRBJ2-3 gives the whole variable domain GAGVSQSPSNKVTEKGKDVELRCDPISGHTALYWYRQSLGQGLEFLIYFQGNSAPDKSGLPSDRFSAERTGGSVSTLTIQRTQQEDSAVYLCASSLESGRAVVTQYFGPGTRLTVL.

This clone was seen more than once but under ten times. The chain carries TRBV2 and TRBJ1-6, with D tentatively TRBD1 (6 bases). V lost 6 bases and J lost 9, with 12 bases in between. The CDR3 loop spans 13 amino acids. The germline gives CDR1 SNHLY, CDR2 FYNNEI. The CDR3 DNA reads TGTGCCAGCAGAGCGGGGGCTGGTTCACCCCTCCACTTT. Translation: CASRAGAGSPLHF.

The V gene is TRBV11-3, the J gene TRBJ1-3; D might be TRBD1 (5 bases). The CDR3 is made up of 15 amino acids. Trimming left V 0 bases short and J 0 bases short, with 6 bases between. From germline, CDR1 is SGHNT and CDR2 YENEEA. CDR3 sequence: CASSLDDSSGNTIYF. DNA of the CDR3: TGTGCCAGCAGCTTAGATGACAGCTCTGGAAACACCATATATTTT.

As DNA, the CDR3 is TGTGCCAGCAGCCCGGGAGGGCCCAGCACAGATACGCAGTATTTT. Amino acid sequence: CASSPGGPSTDTQYF. V gene TRBV7-2 combines with J gene TRBJ2-3; TRBD2 matches 8 bases. V was pared by 5 bases and J by 0 bases, with 4 bases of the junction left unmatched. CDR1 is SGHTA and CDR2 is FQGNSA in the germline V gene. This CDR3 spans 15 amino acids.

The chain carries TRBV28 and TRBJ2-1, with TRBD2 identical over 10 bases. The junction had 12 bases not matched to a gene; V was cut back by 6 bases and J by 4 bases. The CDR3 consists of 17 residues. Germline CDR1 reads MDHEN; CDR2 reads SYDVKM. The CDR3 spells CASSRSGLAETYNEQFF. The CDR3 bases are TGTGCCAGCAGCCGATCCGGACTAGCGGAGACATACAATGAGCAGTTCTTC.

The CDR3 region is CASSASRSGTGGLGYTF. CDR3 nucleotides: TGTGCCAGCTCAGCAAGCCGTTCCGGGACAGGGGGCCTTGGCTACACCTTC. V is TRBV18 and J is TRBJ1-2; TRBD1 agrees at 12 bases. Germline CDR1 is KGHSH and CDR2 is LQKENI. The CDR3 is 17 residues long. Unmatched junction bases numbered 14, after V lost 5 bases and J lost 7 bases.

This chain uses TRBV7-2 with TRBJ2-7; maybe TRBD1 (6 bases). V gave up 4 bases and J gave up 1 base, with 14 bases separating them. The CDR3 length is 15 residues. Germline V gene sequence: CDR1 SGHTA, CDR2 FQGNSA. The DNA of the CDR3 is TGTGCCAGCAGCTCCCAATGGGACATTTCCTACGAGCAGTACTTC. It specifies CASSSQWDISYEQYF. The entire variable domain, with the rest obtained from reference TRBV7-2 and TRBJ2-7, is as follows: GAGVSQSPSNKVTEKGKDVELRCDPISGHTALYWYRQSLGQGLEFLIYFQGNSAPDKSGLPSDRFSAERTGGSVSTLTIQRTQQEDSAVYLCASSSQWDISYEQYFGPGTRLTVT.

The CDR3 loop is CASSGSGGGNTIYF. The CDR3 DNA is TGCGCCAGCAGCGGTTCCGGAGGTGGAAACACCATATATTTT. V is TRBV5-1 and J is TRBJ1-3; D is undetermined. V lost 4 bases and J 3 bases, leaving 11 bases between the germline ends. Germline V gene data show CDR1 as SGHRS and CDR2 as YFSETQ. The CDR3 has 14 amino acids.

The gene calls are TRBV5-6 and TRBJ2-7; TRBD2 matches at 9 bases. CDR1 is SGHDT, CDR2 YYEEEE, per germline. V was pared by 0 bases and J by 4 bases, with 8 bases of the junction left unmatched. This CDR3 contains 16 residues. As DNA, the CDR3 is TGTGCCAGCAGCTTGGCCGAAGTAGCGGGAGTATACGAGCAGTACTTC. It codes for CASSLAEVAGVYEQYF.

This clone was detected many times. The chain links TRBV6-4 to TRBJ2-6; 7 bases line up with TRBD1. Germline V gene data show CDR1 as MRHNA and CDR2 as SNTAGT. V was clipped by 5 bases and J by 3 bases; unmatched bases: 10. The CDR3 has 17 residues. The CDR3 nucleotides are TGTGCCAGCAGTCCCTTCATCGACAGGGTTGGGGCCAACGTCCTGACTTTC. Translated: CASSPFIDRVGANVLTF.

The genes are TRBV28 and TRBJ1-5; TRBD1 matches 8 bases. Per germline, CDR1 MDHEN and CDR2 SYDVKM. This CDR3 has 10 amino acids. Germline trimming cut 8 bases from V and 10 bases from J; bases unmatched to any gene: 1. The CDR3 spells CASGQGPQHF. The CDR3, as DNA: TGTGCCAGCGGACAGGGCCCCCAGCATTTT.

This chain joins TRBV27 and TRBJ1-2; TRBD1 matches at 8 bases. Trimming took 5 bases from V and 8 from J; bases not matched to a gene: 7. The CDR3 covers 13 residues. Per the germline V gene, CDR1 is MNHEY and CDR2 is SMNVEV (reference sequence). DNA of the CDR3: TGTGCCAGCAGTCAGACAGGGGCGGGCGGCTACACCTTC. Translated: CASSQTGAGGYTF.

V usage is TRBV28 and J usage is TRBJ1-1; D call uncertain. Germline V CDR1 and CDR2: MDHEN, SYDVKM. V shed 3 bases and J shed 1 base, with 12 bases lying between them. The CDR3 loop spans 15 amino acids. CDR3 DNA: TGTGCCAGCAGTTTGACCCCCGAGGGGAACACTGAAGCTTTCTTT. This sequence encodes CASSLTPEGNTEAFF.

The V gene is TRBV23-1, the J gene TRBJ1-5; 12 bases are a match to TRBD1. Being an ORF, TRBV23-1 has a function that is uncertain. The CDR3 totals 17 residues. Trimming removed 0 bases from V and 5 bases from J; junction bases left unmatched: 5. CDR3 DNA sequence: TGCGCCAGCAGTCAATCTTGGGACAGGGGGCGTTATCAGCCCCAGCATTTT. Protein product: CASSQSWDRGRYQPQHF.

CDR3 nucleotides: TGTGCCAGCAGCTTATCGGTAGCGGAGATCTCCTACGAGCAGTACTTC. Translated, it gives CASSLSVAEISYEQYF. The rearrangement links TRBV7-2 to TRBJ2-7; tentative D call: TRBD2 (6 bases). V was trimmed by 2 bases and J by 0 bases, leaving 14 bases between them. This CDR3 region has 16 residues. The germline CDR1 and CDR2 sequences are SGHTA and FQGNSA.